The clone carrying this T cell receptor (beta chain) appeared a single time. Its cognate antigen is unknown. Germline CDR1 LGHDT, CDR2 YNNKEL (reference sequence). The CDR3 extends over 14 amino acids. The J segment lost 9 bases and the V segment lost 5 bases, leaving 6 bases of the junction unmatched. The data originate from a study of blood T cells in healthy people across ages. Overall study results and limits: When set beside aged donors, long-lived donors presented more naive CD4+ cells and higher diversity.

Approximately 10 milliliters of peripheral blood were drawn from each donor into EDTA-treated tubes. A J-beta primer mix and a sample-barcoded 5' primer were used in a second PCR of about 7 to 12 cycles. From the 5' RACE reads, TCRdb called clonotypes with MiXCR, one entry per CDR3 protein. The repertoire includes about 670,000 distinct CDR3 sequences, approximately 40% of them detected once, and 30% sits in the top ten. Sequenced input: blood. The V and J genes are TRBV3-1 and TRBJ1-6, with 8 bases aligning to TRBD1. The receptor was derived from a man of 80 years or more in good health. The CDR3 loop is CASSSGQGASPLHF. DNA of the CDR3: TGTGCCAGCAGCTCAGGGCAGGGGGCTTCACCCCTCCACTTT.